This TCR beta chain was captured in a study of chemoradiotherapy in HPV16-positive cancers (dated by TCRdb to 2021 to 2024). At the level of the whole study: Candidate HPV-specific T-cell clones and common TCR motifs were defined through functional T-cell assays on cells from a couple of HPV16-positive patients. The candidate HPV-specific TCRs and motifs were subsequently tracked in TCR repertoires obtained from roughly 90 patients with HPV-related cancers. The study asked whether T-cell immunity against the HPV oncoproteins E6 and E7 changes during chemoradiotherapy and whether it affects survival. Paper-wide results and their limitations: Only two HPV16-positive patients were used to derive the functional definition of HPV-specific T cells, and the survival association was reported for HPV16-positive patients. In HPV16-positive patients, expansion of HPV-responsive T cells during chemoradiotherapy was associated with improved recurrence-free survival. Expansion of candidate HPV-specific clones and E7-related TCR motifs was observed in the tumor microenvironment during treatment, whereas no such expansion was observed for non-HPV-specific T cells.

The library was made by the immunoSEQ multiplex PCR assay. The table was pulled from immuneACCESS by TCRdb, which kept in-frame rearrangements only. Such tables lose some clones; where checked, under half of the loss comes from unresolved V genes, and the rest has no known cause. Counted in this sample were about 32,000 clones; around four fifths of them appeared once. 3% to 4% of the sample comes from the top ten. Repertoires were sampled repeatedly over the course of chemoradiotherapy, so clonal expansion could be followed in the tumor microenvironment. Turning to this clone: It lacks a known antigen. Nothing much larger sits one base from this clone, and base qualities are not available.

Spanning cysteine to phenylalanine, the CDR3 consists of 14 amino acids. Of the read, only the CDR3 DNA is kept; its 42 bases are in frame from base 1. CDR1 and CDR2, per the germline V gene (reference sequence), are LNHDA and SQIVND. V is reduced by 3 bases and J by 2 bases, leaving a spacing of 11 bases between them. The chain joins TRBV19 to TRBJ2-7; the D gene may be TRBD1 or TRBD2, since each aligns over 5 bases. The sequence was obtained from a human donor with HPV-associated anogenital cancer. The input for sequencing was blood, taken from a patient who underwent chemoradiotherapy. The sequenced DNA is TGTGCCAGTAGTATCGGGGACGGCGCCTACGAGCAGTACTTC. It codes for CASSIGDGAYEQYF.